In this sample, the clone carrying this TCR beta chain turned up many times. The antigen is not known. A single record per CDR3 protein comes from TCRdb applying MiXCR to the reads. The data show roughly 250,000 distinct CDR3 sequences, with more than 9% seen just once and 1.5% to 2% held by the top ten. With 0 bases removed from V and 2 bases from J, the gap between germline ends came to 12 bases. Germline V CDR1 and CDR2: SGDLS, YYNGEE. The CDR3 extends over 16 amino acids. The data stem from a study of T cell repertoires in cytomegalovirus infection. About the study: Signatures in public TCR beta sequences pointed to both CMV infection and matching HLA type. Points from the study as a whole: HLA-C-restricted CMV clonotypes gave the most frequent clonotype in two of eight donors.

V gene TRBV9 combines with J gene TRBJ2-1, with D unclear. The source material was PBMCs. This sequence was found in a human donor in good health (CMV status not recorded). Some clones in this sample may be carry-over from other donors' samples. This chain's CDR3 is CASSVVGEATYNEQFF. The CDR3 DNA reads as TGTGCCAGCAGCGTAGTCGGAGAAGCGACCTACAATGAGCAGTTCTTC.